The 25 T cell receptor beta chains below come from one sample, sequenced in a study of regulatory T cells in long-lasting Graves disease. The time point is: newly diagnosed GD, antithyroid drugs for less than 3 months. Isolated PBMC RNA provided the starting material for the TCR library. The TCR beta library used iRepertoire HTBI primers with Arm-PCR amplification of CDR3. MiXCR, run by TCRdb on the multiplex PCR reads, gives a single entry per CDR3 protein. The table has some 450,000 distinct CDR3 sequences, over 15% seen once; the top ten hold about 10%. In addition, the sample was reused for a study of T cells in Graves' hyperthyroidism and ophthalmopathy.

The starting material was peripheral blood mononuclear cells (PBMCs), obtained at new diagnosis, from a patient treated with antithyroid drugs. The receptors derive from a woman aged 25 to 39 with Graves disease.

This clonotype was counted many times. The CDR3 DNA reads TGTGCCAGCAGTCCTGGGAACACTGAAGCTTTCTTT. Protein: CASSPGNTEAFF. The chain couples TRBV18 to TRBJ1-1; D is unclear. Germline lookup yields CDR1 KGHSH and CDR2 LQKENI. Trimming cost V 8 bases and J 1 base, with 8 bases left between them. This CDR3 spans 12 amino acids.

Ten or more counts support this clonotype. V is TRBV6-1 and J is TRBJ2-3; possible D gene TRBD1, 6 bases. This CDR3 has 18 amino acids. V dropped 7 bases and J dropped 0 bases, with 23 bases sitting between them. The germline V gene has CDR1 MNHNS and CDR2 SASEGT. In nucleotides, the CDR3 is TGTGCCAGCACCATAGCTATGACAGGCAGCTCTAGCACAGATACGCAGTATTTT. It is translated as CASTIAMTGSSSTDTQYF.

The chain combines TRBV12-3 or TRBV12-4 with TRBJ2-5; D not resolved. This CDR3 contains 12 residues. The V end lost 6 bases, the J end lost 7 bases, and 12 bases lay between the germline ends. CDR3 sequence: CASRDLGSTQYF. The CDR3 nucleotides are TGTGCCAGCAGAGACCTTGGGTCGACCCAGTACTTC.

This clonotype was recorded many times. This rearrangement joins TRBV4-3 to TRBJ2-3; tentative D call: TRBD1 (6 bases). V lost 1 base, J lost 3 bases, and 11 bases lay in between. Per the germline V gene, CDR1 is LGHNA and CDR2 is YSLEER. The CDR3 contains 15 residues. For the CDR3, the DNA is TGCGCCAGCAGCCAAGCTTGGACAGCAACAGATACGCAGTATTTT. It encodes CASSQAWTATDTQYF.

The chain combines TRBV7-3 with TRBJ2-1; D is possibly TRBD2 (5 bases). The V and J ends lost 6 bases and 0 bases respectively, with 12 bases between them. The CDR3 has 15 residues. Germline CDR1 is SGHTA and CDR2 is FQGTGA. The CDR3 sequence is CASSDKGSSYNEQFF. CDR3 sequence (DNA): TGTGCCAGCAGTGACAAAGGGAGCTCCTACAATGAGCAGTTCTTC.

V gene TRBV28 combines with J gene TRBJ1-2, with D possibly matching TRBD1 (5 bases). CDR3 length: 17 amino acids. Trimming removed 3 bases at V and 0 bases at J, with 17 bases between. Germline CDR1 reads MDHEN; CDR2 reads SYDVKM. CDR3 in DNA: TGTGCCAGCAGTTTTCTTTTCCCGGGACGAGCTAACTATGGCTACACCTTC. This encodes CASSFLFPGRANYGYTF.

In its sample, this clonotype was seen a few times. The rearrangement uses TRBV7-8 and TRBJ1-2; D remains ambiguous. This CDR3 is 15 amino acids long. V shed 1 base and J shed 8 bases, with 17 bases lying between them. Germline lookup yields CDR1 SGHVS and CDR2 FQNEAQ. The CDR3, as DNA: TGTGCCAGCAGCTTAGAACAGCTCCCCGTATTCGGCTACACCTTC. It yields the protein CASSLEQLPVFGYTF. The variable domain in full, with the rest retrieved from reference TRBV7-8 and TRBJ1-2, is GAGVSQSPRYKVAKRGQDVALRCDPISGHVSLFWYQQALGQGPEFLTYFQNEAQLDKSGLPSDRFFAERPEGSVSTLKIQRTQQEDSAVYLCASSLEQLPVFGYTFGSGTRLTVV.

V is TRBV20-1 and J is TRBJ2-5; 10 nucleotides align to TRBD1. The germline CDR1 and CDR2 sequences are DFQATT and SNEGSKA (reference sequence). The CDR3 covers 14 residues. CDR3 sequence reads: CNAIGTGALDTQYF. The CDR3 nucleotides read TGCAATGCAATCGGGACAGGGGCCCTAGATACCCAGTACTTC.

Ten or more counts support this clonotype. This chain uses TRBV5-1 with TRBJ2-3; weak D call: TRBD1 (6 bases). Germline loops: CDR1 SGHRS, CDR2 YFSETQ. This CDR3 region has 17 residues. The ends were cut back, 0 bases at V and 4 bases at J, with 18 bases in the middle. The CDR3 protein is CASSLAVGQTSPDTQYF. CDR3 sequence (DNA): TGCGCCAGCAGCTTGGCCGTTGGACAGACCTCCCCAGATACGCAGTATTTT.

This clonotype was observed many times. The J gene is TRBJ1-2, the V gene TRBV7-9, with 7 bases fitting TRBD1. V dropped 2 bases and J dropped 6; count of bases not matched to a gene: 6. CDR3 length: 14 amino acids. CDR1 SEHNR and CDR2 FQNEAQ come from the germline V gene (reference sequence). The CDR3 DNA follows: TGTGCCAGCAGCTTACCAGGGGGTACGAATGGCTACACCTTC. The encoded protein is CASSLPGGTNGYTF.

This clonotype was seen at least ten times. The CDR3 here is CASSLGDRGMAFF. CDR3 nucleotides: TGCGCCAGCAGCTTGGGGGACAGGGGCATGGCTTTCTTT. The rearrangement links TRBV5-1 to TRBJ1-1; 10 bases map to TRBD1. Looked up from germline, CDR1 is SGHRS and CDR2 is YFSETQ. Trimming at V came to 0 bases and at J to 11 bases, leaving 4 bases not matched to a gene. The CDR3 totals 13 residues.

This clonotype has a handful of counts. The CDR3 spells CASSVDTQGSPLHF. DNA of the CDR3: TGTGCCAGCAGTGTGGACACCCAGGGTTCACCCCTCCACTTT. This chain connects TRBV2 to TRBJ1-6; D is possibly TRBD1 (5 bases). Trimming removed 4 bases at V and 9 bases at J, with 13 bases between. The germline V gene has CDR1 SNHLY and CDR2 FYNNEI. The CDR3 is 14 amino acids.

This clonotype was observed at least ten times. The rearrangement links TRBV27 to TRBJ2-7, with D maybe TRBD1 (5 bases). CDR3 length: 16 amino acids. Germline V gene sequence: CDR1 MNHEY, CDR2 SMNVEV (reference sequence). V gave up 2 bases and J gave up 2 bases, with 16 bases separating them. CDR3 residues: CASSLTGAGFPYEQYF. The CDR3 DNA sequence: TGTGCCAGCAGTTTAACCGGCGCAGGGTTTCCCTACGAGCAGTACTTC.

The rearrangement links TRBV10-2 to TRBJ2-1; D remains unclear. With 0 bases removed from V and 3 bases from J, the gap between germline ends came to 3 bases. This CDR3 is 13 amino acids long. CDR1 and CDR2 (germline): WSHSY, SAAADI. CDR3: CASSESGYNEQFF. In nucleotides, the CDR3 is TGCGCCAGCAGTGAGTCTGGCTACAATGAGCAGTTCTTC.

V and J are TRBV14 and TRBJ2-1; D uncertain. The CDR3 consists of 13 residues. Per germline, CDR1 SGHDN and CDR2 FVKESK. Trimming removed 7 bases from V and 4 bases from J, with 11 bases in between. The CDR3 DNA sequence: TGTGCCAGCAACGCCAGACCTTACAATGAGCAGTTCTTC. Protein sequence: CASNARPYNEQFF.

This clonotype turned up a few times. The chain employs TRBV24-1 and TRBJ2-1; 13 positions agree with TRBD2. CDR3 size: 17 residues. Germline assignment: CDR1 KGHDR and CDR2 SFDVKD. J gave up 7 bases and V 4 bases, and 9 bases lay outside the gene matches. CDR3 amino acids: CATSDPKLAGGLNEQFF. CDR3 nucleotides: TGTGCCACCAGTGACCCTAAACTAGCGGGAGGGCTGAATGAGCAGTTCTTC.

This clonotype has more than one count but fewer than ten. This chain links TRBV28 with TRBJ2-3; D is unclear. Germline V gives CDR1 MDHEN, CDR2 SYDVKM. The CDR3 sequence is 13 residues long. In nucleotides, the CDR3 is TGTGCAGCCGTGGGGATAGTGGCGAATACGCAGTATTTT. Amino acid sequence: CAAVGIVANTQYF.

This sequence joins TRBV2 and TRBJ1-1; D is perhaps TRBD1 (5 bases). Trimming took 1 base from V and 3 from J, leaving 6 bases between them. This CDR3 has 13 residues. In germline, CDR1 is SNHLY, CDR2 FYNNEI. CDR3 coding DNA: TGTGCCAGCAGTGAAGGGGGGGACACTGAAGCTTTCTTT. It encodes CASSEGGDTEAFF. Drawing the rest from reference TRBV2 and TRBJ1-1, the complete variable domain is EPEVTQTPSHQVTQMGQEVILRCVPISNHLYFYWYRQILGQKVEFLVSFYNNEISEKSEIFDDQFSVERPDGSNFTLKIRSTKLEDSAMYFCASSEGGDTEAFFGQGTRLTVV.

The chain recombines TRBV6-2 or TRBV6-3 with TRBJ1-1; D is unclear. CDR1 MNHEY and CDR2 SVGEGT come from the germline V gene. The CDR3 contains 14 residues. The germline V and J ends were trimmed by 2 bases and 8 bases, with 15 bases remaining between them. The CDR3 here is CASSYGQARPEAFF. The CDR3 region has the DNA TGTGCCAGCAGTTACGGTCAGGCGAGACCAGAAGCTTTCTTT.

This clonotype was seen repeatedly, ten times or more. The V call is TRBV6-1, the J call TRBJ2-3, with TRBD1 matching over 10 bases. The CDR3 totals 13 residues. With V trimmed by 10 bases and J by 1 base, 2 bases remained unmatched. Germline CDR1 is MNHNS and CDR2 is SASEGT. CDR3 residues: CATDRGRTDTQYF. CDR3 in DNA: TGTGCCACAGACAGGGGGCGCACAGATACGCAGTATTTT.

V gene TRBV29-1 combines with J gene TRBJ2-1, with D uncertain. Germline V gives CDR1 SQVTM, CDR2 ANQGSEA. The ends were cut back, 3 bases at V and 5 bases at J, with 8 bases in the middle. The CDR3 has 12 amino acids. CDR3: CSVEGRNNEQFF. CDR3 DNA: TGCAGCGTTGAGGGTCGCAACAATGAGCAGTTCTTC.

Only a few counts were recorded for this clonotype. This chain connects TRBV10-3 to TRBJ1-3; 7 nucleotides match TRBD1. V lost 7 bases and J lost 2; bases outside the gene matches: 5. This CDR3 is 14 amino acids long. Looked up from germline, CDR1 is ENHRY and CDR2 is SYGVKD. The CDR3 sequence is CAITSGTAGNTIYF. The DNA of the CDR3 is TGTGCCATCACGTCGGGGACAGCTGGAAACACCATATATTTT.

This clonotype has a count of ten or more. J is TRBJ1-2 and V is TRBV3-1; D is ambiguous. Germline-derived CDR1 and CDR2 are LGHDT and YNNKEL (reference sequence). Trimming removed 2 bases at V and 4 bases at J, with 11 bases between. The CDR3 consists of 14 residues. This CDR3 reads CASSQLDGSYGYTF. The CDR3 bases are TGTGCCAGCAGCCAACTGGACGGCTCCTATGGCTACACCTTC.

This clonotype was seen ten or more times. The J gene is TRBJ2-5, the V gene TRBV7-9; 9 bases fit TRBD1. The germline CDR1 and CDR2 sequences are SEHNR and FQNEAQ (reference sequence). This CDR3 is 12 amino acids long. V lost 6 bases to trimming and J lost 5 bases; unmatched junction nucleotides: 1. The CDR3 nucleotides read TGTGCCAGCAGTGGACAGGGGGAGACCCAGTACTTC. It yields the protein CASSGQGETQYF.

This chain links TRBV6-1 with TRBJ1-1, with D unclear. The germline V gene has CDR1 MNHNS and CDR2 SASEGT. The V end lost 0 bases, the J end lost 0 bases, and 11 bases lay between the germline ends. The CDR3 spans 16 residues. The CDR3 DNA reads TGTGCCAGCAGTGAAGCCGGAGGGAGTTTGAACACTGAAGCTTTCTTT. It encodes CASSEAGGSLNTEAFF.